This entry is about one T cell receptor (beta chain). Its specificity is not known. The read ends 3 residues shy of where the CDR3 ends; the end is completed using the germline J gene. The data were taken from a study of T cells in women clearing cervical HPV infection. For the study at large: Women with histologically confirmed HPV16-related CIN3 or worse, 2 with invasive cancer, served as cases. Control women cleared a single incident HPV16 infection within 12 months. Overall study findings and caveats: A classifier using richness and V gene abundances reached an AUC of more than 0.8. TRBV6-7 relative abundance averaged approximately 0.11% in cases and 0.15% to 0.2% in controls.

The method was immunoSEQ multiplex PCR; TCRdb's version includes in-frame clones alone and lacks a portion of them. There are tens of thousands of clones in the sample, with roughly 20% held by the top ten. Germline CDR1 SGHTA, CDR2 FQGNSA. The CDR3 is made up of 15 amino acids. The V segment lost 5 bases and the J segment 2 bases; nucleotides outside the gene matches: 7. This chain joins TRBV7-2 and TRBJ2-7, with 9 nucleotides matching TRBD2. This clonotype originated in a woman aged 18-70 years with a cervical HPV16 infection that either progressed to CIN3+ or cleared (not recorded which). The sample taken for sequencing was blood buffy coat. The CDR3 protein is CASSSGGLLPYEQYF. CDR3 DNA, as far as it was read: TGTGCCAGCAGCAGCGGGGGGCTCTTACCCTACGAG.